This T cell receptor (beta chain) was found in a study of T cells after posttransplantation cyclophosphamide (dated by TCRdb to the mid-2010s). With regard to the full study: The study tracked T cell repertoire reconstitution by TRB sequencing after myeloablative bone marrow transplantation using posttransplantation cyclophosphamide as GVHD prophylaxis. Blood from every one of the roughly 35 PTCy patients who had 1-year posttransplant specimens underwent TRB sequencing. Up to 3 additional blood samples from 2 to 5.2 years after transplant were also TRB-sequenced in 3 patients, as was pretransplant blood from 4 patients. Because TRA and TRB clonality were tightly correlated in 8 or 9 samples, subsequent TCR analyses were focused on TRB only. Public TRB sequences were queried against a database of over 3,000 sequences associated with responses to pathogens, tumor antigens, self-antigens and alloantigens. Antigen receptor sequencing covered samples from approximately 32 PTCy-treated patients and 16 of their related bone marrow donors.

At least ten counts were recorded for this clone. The antigen it binds to is not known. No qualities accompany the bases; no much larger clone lies one base away. Related bone marrow donors provided peripheral blood samples on the day of marrow donation. Mononuclear cells from peripheral blood and bone marrow were separated by Ficoll-Hypaque density centrifugation and then cryopreserved. From the cysteine through the phenylalanine, the CDR3 covers 16 amino acids. Left in the record is the CDR3 DNA by itself, 48 bases read in frame from the first base. V sheds 0 bases and J sheds 1 base, leaving 11 bases between their ends. The germline V gene (reference sequence) specifies SGHNT as CDR1 and YYREEE as CDR2. TRB sequencing was run on genomic DNA with either the immunoSEQ assay at survey resolution or the hsTCRB kit. As for the authors' bioinformatics: The immunoSEQ software handled the initial read processing, while the LymphoSeq R package was used for the repertoire analyses. For each TRB dataset, clonality was calculated as 1 minus normalized Shannon entropy, and the Gini coefficient was computed as well. To infer phenotypes in unsorted samples, TRB sequences from sorted subsets of the recipient or donor were mapped onto the unsorted samples of the same recipient. Sourced from immuneACCESS, this table was stored by TCRdb with only in-frame sequences that have V and J called. A share of the clones is absent; for the studies checked, an unresolved V gene accounts for under half, and the remainder has no known explanation. The V and J calls and clone size are taken from that table; D and trimming were inferred from the DNA. The sample has around 35,000 clones on record, with no singletons. Jointly, the top ten make up 6.5% to 7% of the sample.

Study-level results and caveats: Across under 50 patients, recipient CMV seropositivity and CMV reactivation were highly associated with TRB clonality; PTCy diversity was similar to CNI/methotrexate controls. At 1-2 months, donor-recipient similarity was low but rose over the first year, and the later blood repertoires were often dominated by donor CD8+ memory clones. The TRB repertoires of T cells infiltrating skin or the GI tract showed only limited overlap with the TRB repertoires found in blood.

This clonotype originated in a woman in her forties or fifties in good health and a related stem cell transplant donor. The rearranged segments are TRBV5-4 and TRBJ2-4; the D gene is possibly TRBD1, with 5 bases matching. Sequenced: PBMCs. The CDR3 reads as follows: CASSLAQDRAKNIQYF. The nucleotides are TGTGCCAGCAGCTTGGCACAGGACCGCGCCAAAAACATTCAGTACTTC.